This TCR beta chain was profiled in a study of shared clonotypes between healthy human individuals. Note on this clone: Lacking the conserved final phenylalanine or tryptophan, this CDR3 likely reflects a read error. Other DNA sequences in this specimen translate into the identical CDR3.

Sequencing used immunoSEQ multiplex PCR; TCRdb keeps in-frame clones, though not all of them. The profile shows over 400,000 clones, roughly 80% of them singletons. None of the donors, who were healthy HIV-negative adults, had recently had acute infections or vaccinations. Germline assignment: CDR1 SEHNR and CDR2 FQNEAQ (reference sequence). V lost 4 bases, J lost 3 bases, and 10 bases lay in between. The CDR3 covers 13 residues. The sequence derives from a woman aged 40 to 50 in good health. Some clones in this sample may be carry-over from other donors' samples. Sequenced material: PBMCs. This chain links TRBV7-9 with TRBJ2-7; D possibly corresponds to TRBD2 (6 bases). The CDR3 region has the DNA TGTGCCAGCAGCTCGGGGCGGGACTACGAGCAGTACTTA. Amino acids: CASSSGRDYEQYL.